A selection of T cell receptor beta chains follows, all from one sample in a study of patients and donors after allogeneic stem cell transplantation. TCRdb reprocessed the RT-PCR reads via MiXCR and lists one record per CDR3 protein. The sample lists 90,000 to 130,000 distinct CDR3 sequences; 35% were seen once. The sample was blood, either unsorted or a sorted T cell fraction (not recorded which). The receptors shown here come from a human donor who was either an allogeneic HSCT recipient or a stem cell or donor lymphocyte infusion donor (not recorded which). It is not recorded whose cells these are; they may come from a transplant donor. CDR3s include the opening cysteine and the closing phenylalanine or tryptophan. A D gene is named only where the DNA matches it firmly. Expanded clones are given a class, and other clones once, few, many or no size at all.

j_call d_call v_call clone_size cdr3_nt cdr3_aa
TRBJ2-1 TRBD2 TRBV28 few TGTGCCAGCAGTTCGGGGACTAGCAGCCACTACAATGAGCAGTTCTTC CASSSGTSSHYNEQFF
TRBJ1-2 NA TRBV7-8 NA TGTGCCAGCAGCCCCAAAGGGGGGCTGGGGGACTATGGCTACACCTTC CASSPKGGLGDYGYTF
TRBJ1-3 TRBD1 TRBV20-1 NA TGCAGTGCCCTGGACAGGGGAGGTGGAAACACCATATATTTT CSALDRGGGNTIYF
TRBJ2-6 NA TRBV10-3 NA TGTGCCATAAAAGGGCCTGGGGCCAACGTCCTGACTTTC CAIKGPGANVLTF
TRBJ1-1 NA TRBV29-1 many TGCAGCGTTGTCGGCAGGGTGAACACTGAAGCTTTCTTT CSVVGRVNTEAFF
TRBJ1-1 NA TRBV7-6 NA TGTGCCAGCAGCTTATACGGGAACCTGAACACTGAAGCTTTCTTT CASSLYGNLNTEAFF
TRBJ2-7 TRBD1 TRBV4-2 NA TGTGCCAGCAGCCAAGGCCAGGGGGCTACCTACGAGCAGTACTTC CASSQGQGATYEQYF
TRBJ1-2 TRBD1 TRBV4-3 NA TGCGCCAGCAGCCAAGACGGCAGGGGGTTCTATGGCTACACCTTC CASSQDGRGFYGYTF
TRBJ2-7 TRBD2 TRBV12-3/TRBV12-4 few TGTGCCAGCAGTTTACTTGGACTAGCGGGAGACTACGAGCAGTACTTC CASSLLGLAGDYEQYF
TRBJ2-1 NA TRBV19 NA TGTGCCAGTAGTACTGTCCATGTCAATGAGCAGTTCTTC CASSTVHVNEQFF
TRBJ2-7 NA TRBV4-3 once TGCGCCAGCAGCCCTTTGACAGGCAGGAGCGAGCAGTACTTC CASSPLTGRSEQYF
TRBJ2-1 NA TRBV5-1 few TGCGCCAGCAGCTTAGGACAAGGAGGCGAGCAGTTCTTC CASSLGQGGEQFF
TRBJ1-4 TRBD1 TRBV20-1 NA TGCAGTGCTCCCCGAAGGGGACAGCTTAATGAAAAACTGTTTTTT CSAPRRGQLNEKLFF
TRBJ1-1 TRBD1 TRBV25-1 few TGTGCCAGCAGTATCACAGGGGGCGCGGGTACTGAAGCTTTCTTT CASSITGGAGTEAFF
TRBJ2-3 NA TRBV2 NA TGTGCCAGCAGTGAAGTAGACAGCACAGATACGCAGTATTTT CASSEVDSTDTQYF
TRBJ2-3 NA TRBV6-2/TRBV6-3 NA TGTGCCAGCCGCTCCTTCGGTATGCCTCGGGGCACAGATACGCAGTATTTT CASRSFGMPRGTDTQYF
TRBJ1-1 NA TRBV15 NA TGTGCCACCCACGAAACCGTGAACACTGAAGCTTTCTTT CATHETVNTEAFF
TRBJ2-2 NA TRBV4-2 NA TGTGCCAGCAGCCAAGAGGGGGGACCTACCGGGGAGCTGTTTTTT CASSQEGGPTGELFF
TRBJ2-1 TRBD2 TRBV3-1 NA TGTGCCAGCAGCCAAGTCCCAGCGGGATTGGGGAATGAGCAGTTCTTC CASSQVPAGLGNEQFF
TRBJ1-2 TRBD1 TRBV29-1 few TGCAGCGTTGACCTAGACAGGGCGATGGATGGCTACACCTTC CSVDLDRAMDGYTF
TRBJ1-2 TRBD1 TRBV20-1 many TGCAGTGCTAGGGAACAGGGGAAACGAGGGGGCTACACCTTC CSAREQGKRGGYTF
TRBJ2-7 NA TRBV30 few TGTGCCTGGAATAGGGGGATCGAGCAGTACTTC CAWNRGIEQYF
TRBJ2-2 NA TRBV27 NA TGTGCCAGCAGTCCTCGGGTTTCGAGTTTTAGTACCGGGGAGCTGTTTTTT CASSPRVSSFSTGELFF
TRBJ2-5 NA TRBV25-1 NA TGTGCCAGCAGTGGAGGGAAGACCCAGTACTTC CASSGGKTQYF
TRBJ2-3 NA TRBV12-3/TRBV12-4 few TGTGCCAGCGATGGGGGCGTGACAGATACGCAGTATTTT CASDGGVTDTQYF
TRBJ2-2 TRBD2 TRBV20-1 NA TGCAGTGCTAGCGGGAGGCAGGTCACCGGGGAGCTGTTTTTT CSASGRQVTGELFF
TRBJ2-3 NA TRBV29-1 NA TGCAGCGGGGGGAGTTTGGATACGCAGTATTTT CSGGSLDTQYF
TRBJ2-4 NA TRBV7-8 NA TGTGCCAGCAGCTTGGGCGTAGCGGACATTCAGTACTTC CASSLGVADIQYF
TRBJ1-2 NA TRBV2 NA TGTGCCAGCACCACAGGGAGGCAAGGCTACACCTTC CASTTGRQGYTF
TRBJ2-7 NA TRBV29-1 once TGCAGCGTGGGGACTCCCGCTGAGCAGTACTTC CSVGTPAEQYF
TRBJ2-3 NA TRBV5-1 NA TGCGCCAGCAGCCCTCAGGGAGGCACAGATACGCAGTATTTT CASSPQGGTDTQYF
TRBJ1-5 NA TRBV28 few TGTGCCAGCAGTTTAGCGGCTGCAGGCAATCAGCCCCAGCATTTT CASSLAAAGNQPQHF
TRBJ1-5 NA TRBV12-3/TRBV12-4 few TGTGCCAGCAGCACCGGGAATCAAAGAAATCAGCCCCAGCATTTT CASSTGNQRNQPQHF
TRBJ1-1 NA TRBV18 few TGTGCCAGCTCACCTCTAGGCGGATTCACTGAAGCTTTCTTT CASSPLGGFTEAFF
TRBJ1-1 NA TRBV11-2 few TGTGCCAGCAGCTTAGGCGGGCTAGGGGGGTACACTGAAGCTTTCTTT CASSLGGLGGYTEAFF
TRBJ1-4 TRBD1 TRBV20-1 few TGCAGTGCGGACCAGGGGGGAGAAAAACTGTTTTTT CSADQGGEKLFF
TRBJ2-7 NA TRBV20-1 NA TGCAGTGCTAGAGCTGGCCTAGCGAACGAGCAGTACTTC CSARAGLANEQYF
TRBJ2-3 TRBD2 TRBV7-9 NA TGTGCCAGCAGCTTTCCCCCCTCTAGCGGGAGCACAGATACGCAGTATTTT CASSFPPSSGSTDTQYF
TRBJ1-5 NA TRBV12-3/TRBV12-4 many TGTGCCAGCAGCCTGACAGGACAGCCCCAGCATTTT CASSLTGQPQHF
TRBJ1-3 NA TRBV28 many TGTGCCAGCAGTTTTACAAACACCATATATTTT CASSFTNTIYF
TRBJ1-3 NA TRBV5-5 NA TGTGCCAGCAGCTTGGGGTCGACAACCTCTGGAAACACCATATATTTT CASSLGSTTSGNTIYF
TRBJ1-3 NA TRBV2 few TGTGCCAGCAGTCCGTCCGGAAACACCATATATTTT CASSPSGNTIYF